What follows are 27 T cell receptor beta chains derived from one specimen sequenced in a study of blood T cell repertoires in COVID-19. TCRdb's table, derived via immunoSEQ multiplex PCR, lists solely in-frame clones and lacks some. The repertoire includes 200,000 to 250,000 clones, less than 90% of them detected once, and 15% to 20% sits in the top ten. Material for sequencing was peripheral blood. The receptors were sampled from a woman aged 80 or older with active or convalescent COVID-19.

This clone was seen a handful of times. V usage is TRBV11-2 and J usage is TRBJ1-2; 12 nucleotides align to TRBD1. This CDR3 region has 16 residues. Germline assignment: CDR1 SGHAT and CDR2 FQNNGV. V was pared by 3 bases and J by 2 bases, with 4 bases of the junction left unmatched. CDR3 residues: CASSFAGQGANYGYTF. The CDR3 nucleotides are TGTGCCAGCAGCTTCGCGGGACAGGGGGCCAACTATGGCTACACCTTC.

This clone came up a few times. This chain links TRBV18 with TRBJ1-1; perhaps TRBD1 as D (5 bases). Germline V lookup: CDR1 KGHSH, CDR2 LQKENI. The V gene lost 8 bases and the J gene lost 1 base, with 11 bases spanning the gap. This CDR3 region has 13 residues. CDR3 region: CASLSTGNTEAFF. CDR3 coding DNA: TGTGCCAGCCTCTCCACAGGGAACACTGAAGCTTTCTTT.

The chain recombines TRBV2 with TRBJ1-5; D is possibly TRBD1 (5 bases). In germline, CDR1 is SNHLY, CDR2 FYNNEI. The V gene lost 2 bases and the J gene lost 11 bases, with 19 bases spanning the gap. The CDR3 sequence is 15 residues long. The DNA for the CDR3 is TGTGCCAGCAGTGAATTCAGGGAACTTAATATGGCCCAGCATTTT. This translates into CASSEFRELNMAQHF.

This clone has a handful of counts. The chain recombines TRBV7-2 with TRBJ2-7; D gene ambiguous. Per the germline V gene, CDR1 is SGHTA and CDR2 is FQGNSA. This CDR3 contains 14 residues. Trimming cost V 2 bases and J 2 bases, with 10 bases left between them. CDR3 nucleotide sequence: TGTGCCAGCAGCTTACTAGGCGGAACCTACGAGCAGTACTTC. As protein: CASSLLGGTYEQYF. Full variable domain (rest looked up from reference TRBV7-2 and TRBJ2-7): GAGVSQSPSNKVTEKGKDVELRCDPISGHTALYWYRQSLGQGLEFLIYFQGNSAPDKSGLPSDRFSAERTGGSVSTLTIQRTQQEDSAVYLCASSLLGGTYEQYFGPGTRLTVT.

The DNA of the CDR3 is TGTGCCAGTAGCCATGAGAAGCGGGGGCGCGATGAGCAGTTCTTC. Translated: CASSHEKRGRDEQFF. The V gene is TRBV19, the J gene TRBJ2-1; 8 bases align to TRBD2. Germline trimming cut 6 bases from V and 8 bases from J; bases unmatched to any gene: 12. The germline CDR1 and CDR2 sequences are LNHDA and SQIVND (reference sequence). This CDR3 comprises 15 residues.

The chain carries TRBV19 and TRBJ1-5; possibly TRBD1 for D (6 bases). The CDR3 is 16 residues long. Germline values: CDR1 LNHDA, CDR2 SQIVND (reference sequence). Between the trimmed V and J ends, which lost 6 bases and 2 bases, there was a span of 17 bases. The CDR3 spells CASSPGRGYGNQPQHF. CDR3 in DNA: TGTGCCAGTAGCCCCGGCAGGGGCTATGGCAATCAGCCCCAGCATTTT.

This rearrangement joins TRBV3-1 (or the pseudogene TRBV3-2) to TRBJ1-1; D is possibly TRBD1 (5 bases). The length of the CDR3 is 14 residues. CDR1 is LGHDT and CDR2 is YNNKEL in the germline V gene (reference sequence). Trimming took off 1 base at V and 6 bases at J, with 12 bases between the two ends. The CDR3 spells CASSQVPGKAEAFF. The CDR3 nucleotides are TGTGCCAGCAGCCAAGTACCAGGGAAGGCTGAAGCTTTCTTT.

The rearrangement links TRBV2 to TRBJ1-1; D call uncertain. The CDR3 extends over 13 amino acids. CDR1 and CDR2 (germline): SNHLY, FYNNEI. The V gene lost 4 bases and the J gene lost 5 bases, with 11 bases spanning the gap. DNA of the CDR3: TGTGCCAGCAGTGCAGTAAGAGGAACTGAAGCTTTCTTT. Protein product: CASSAVRGTEAFF.

V gene TRBV7-2 combines with J gene TRBJ2-4, with 7 bases matching TRBD1. The V and J ends lost 0 bases and 16 bases, in that order; junction bases with no gene match: 12. Germline-derived CDR1 and CDR2 are SGHTA and FQGNSA. The length of the CDR3 is 14 residues. The DNA of the CDR3 is TGTGCCAGCAGCTTAGCGCGCACTCAGGGGGTGGGCTACTTC. The encoded protein is CASSLARTQGVGYF.

The CDR3 is CASSVAPGKNTEAFF. CDR3 sequence (DNA): TGTGCCAGCAGCGTAGCCCCGGGGAAAAACACTGAAGCTTTCTTT. The rearrangement links TRBV9 to TRBJ1-1; D gene unclear. Germline V gene sequence: CDR1 SGDLS, CDR2 YYNGEE. The ends were cut back, 0 bases at V and 2 bases at J, with 11 bases in the middle. The CDR3 is 15 amino acids.

This chain uses TRBV6-5 with TRBJ2-1, with TRBD2 identical over 12 bases. Germline loops: CDR1 MNHEY, CDR2 SVGAGI. The CDR3 loop spans 15 amino acids. V shed 2 bases, J shed 8 bases, and the junction held 4 bases outside the gene matches. This CDR3 reads CASSYTSGRNDEQFF. The CDR3 DNA reads TGTGCCAGCAGTTACACTAGCGGGAGGAATGATGAGCAGTTCTTC.

The chain has TRBV5-1 and TRBJ2-2; D is undetermined. V lost 0 bases and J 4 bases, leaving 4 bases between the germline ends. The germline V gene has CDR1 SGHRS and CDR2 YFSETQ. CDR3 length equals 13 residues. This CDR3 reads CASSLGGTGELFF. Written as DNA, the CDR3 is TGCGCCAGCAGCTTGGGCGGCACCGGGGAGCTGTTTTTT. Full variable domain (remainder filled in from reference TRBV5-1 and TRBJ2-2): KAGVTQTPRYLIKTRGQQVTLSCSPISGHRSVSWYQQTPGQGLQFLFEYFSETQRNKGNFPGRFSGRQFSNSRSEMNVSTLELGDSALYLCASSLGGTGELFFGEGSRLTVL.

The chain combines TRBV28 with TRBJ2-3; no reliable D call. Per germline, CDR1 MDHEN and CDR2 SYDVKM. The CDR3 consists of 15 residues. The ends were cut back, 3 bases at V and 0 bases at J, with 10 bases in the middle. The CDR3: CASSFAASSTDTQYF. CDR3 DNA sequence: TGTGCCAGCAGTTTTGCGGCGTCTAGCACAGATACGCAGTATTTT.

The chain is built from TRBV25-1 and TRBJ1-6; D not certain. The germline V and J ends were trimmed by 8 bases and 0 bases, with 14 bases remaining between them. CDR3 size: 16 residues. Germline CDR1 MGHDK, CDR2 SYGVNS. DNA for the CDR3: TGTGCCAGCGCCCGAGGAGGGAGCTCCTATAATTCACCCCTCCACTTT. The encoded protein is CASARGGSSYNSPLHF.

This chain connects TRBV7-2 to TRBJ2-7; D might be TRBD2 (6 bases). V dropped 5 bases and J dropped 0 bases, with 11 bases sitting between them. This CDR3 contains 14 residues. Per the germline V gene, CDR1 is SGHTA and CDR2 is FQGNSA. The CDR3 region is CASSPRLVSYEQYF. The CDR3 bases are TGTGCCAGCAGCCCCCGACTAGTCTCCTACGAGCAGTACTTC.

This chain uses TRBV7-9 with TRBJ1-5; D perhaps matches TRBD1 (5 bases). This CDR3 contains 14 residues. CDR1 SEHNR and CDR2 FQNEAQ come from the germline V gene (reference sequence). V dropped 1 base and J dropped 3 bases, with 7 bases sitting between them. CDR3 sequence: CASSLGQINQPQHF. The CDR3 DNA reads as TGTGCCAGCAGCTTAGGACAGATCAATCAGCCCCAGCATTTT.

In its sample, this clone was seen once. The V gene is TRBV6-2 or TRBV6-3, the J gene TRBJ2-7; unclear D gene. Trimming shortened V by 2 bases and J by 4 bases, and 15 bases separated the two germline ends. Germline assignment: CDR1 MNHEY and CDR2 SVGEGT. This CDR3 spans 15 amino acids. The CDR3 is CASSYKERGFYEQYF. The CDR3 nucleotides are TGTGCCAGCAGTTACAAAGAGCGCGGATTTTACGAGCAGTACTTC.

The rearrangement links TRBV7-2 to TRBJ2-5; TRBD2 matches at 10 bases. The germline CDR1 and CDR2 sequences are SGHTA and FQGNSA. The CDR3 loop spans 22 amino acids. V was pared by 0 bases and J by 3 bases, with 22 bases of the junction left unmatched. The CDR3 bases are TGTGCCAGCAGCTTAGCTACTTCTAACAGGGTGGTGAGAGCGGGGGGGGAAGAGACCCAGTACTTC. Translating it yields CASSLATSNRVVRAGGEETQYF.

This chain links TRBV19 with TRBJ1-1; 9 positions match TRBD1. V was pared by 5 bases and J by 7 bases, with 11 bases of the junction left unmatched. The CDR3 has 15 residues. Per germline, CDR1 LNHDA and CDR2 SQIVND (reference sequence). CDR3 sequence: CASSARGQGLREAFF. CDR3 coding DNA: TGTGCCAGTAGTGCAAGGGGACAGGGATTACGTGAAGCTTTCTTT.

The chain employs TRBV10-3 and TRBJ2-2, with TRBD2 matching over 9 bases. The ends lost 4 bases at V and 0 bases at J; junction bases unmatched: 3. This CDR3 is 16 amino acids long. Germline V lookup: CDR1 ENHRY, CDR2 SYGVKD. CDR3 residues: CAISVASGANTGELFF. The CDR3, as DNA: TGTGCCATCAGTGTGGCTAGCGGGGCGAACACCGGGGAGCTGTTTTTT.

The chain carries TRBV7-3 and TRBJ2-2; 11 bases map to TRBD2. This CDR3 is 17 amino acids long. Germline-derived CDR1 and CDR2 are SGHTA and FQGTGA. The trim removed 2 bases at V and 1 base at J, leaving 3 bases unmatched. The CDR3 sequence: CASSLELAGVNTGELFF. The CDR3 bases are TGTGCCAGCAGCTTAGAACTAGCGGGGGTGAACACCGGGGAGCTGTTTTTT.

This chain joins TRBV3-1 (or the pseudogene TRBV3-2) and TRBJ1-2; D is possibly TRBD1 (6 bases). Trimming stripped 0 bases from V and 8 bases from J, with 16 bases between. The CDR3 covers 15 residues. The V gene's germline CDR1 is LGHDT and CDR2 YNNKEL (reference sequence). The CDR3 protein is CASSQERGASGGYTF. The CDR3 region has the DNA TGTGCCAGCAGCCAAGAACGGGGGGCCTCCGGAGGCTACACCTTC.

This rearrangement joins TRBV28 to TRBJ1-2, with 7 bases matching TRBD1. This CDR3 comprises 15 residues. V dropped 6 bases and J dropped 0; count of bases not matched to a gene: 7. Germline V lookup: CDR1 MDHEN, CDR2 SYDVKM. As DNA, the CDR3 is TGTGCCAGCAGCTCACAGGGGACGGCTAACTATGGCTACACCTTC. This codes for CASSSQGTANYGYTF.

The rearrangement joins TRBV7-2 to TRBJ2-3; the match to TRBD1 covers 10 bases. Germline-derived CDR1 and CDR2 are SGHTA and FQGNSA. V dropped 4 bases and J dropped 2; count of bases not matched to a gene: 9. The CDR3 is made up of 17 amino acids. CDR3 DNA: TGTGCCAGCAGCTCACGACGGGACAGGGGCCTCACAGATACGCAGTATTTT. Encoded protein: CASSSRRDRGLTDTQYF.

J is TRBJ2-3 and V is TRBV7-9, with 8 bases fitting TRBD1. J was trimmed by 9 bases and V by 4 bases; bases with no gene match: 6. The germline V gene has CDR1 SEHNR and CDR2 FQNEAQ (reference sequence). The CDR3 extends over 13 amino acids. The CDR3 spells CASSSTGVYTQYF. DNA for the CDR3: TGTGCCAGCAGCTCGACAGGGGTTTACACGCAGTATTTT.

This chain uses TRBV4-2 with TRBJ1-1; 12 bases match TRBD1. The length of the CDR3 is 18 residues. Germline lookup yields CDR1 LGHNA and CDR2 YNFKEQ. J gave up 2 bases and V 3 bases, and 10 bases lay outside the gene matches. CDR3 region: CASSQSAGTGGVNTEAFF. The CDR3 DNA reads TGTGCCAGCAGCCAGAGCGCCGGGACAGGGGGCGTTAACACTGAAGCTTTCTTT.

This sequence joins TRBV18 and TRBJ2-7, with TRBD1 identical over 7 bases. The CDR3 loop spans 15 amino acids. V lost 4 bases, J lost 0 bases, and 6 bases stayed unmatched. The germline CDR1 and CDR2 sequences are KGHSH and LQKENI. The CDR3 sequence: CASSQWTGSSYEQYF. The CDR3 nucleotides are TGTGCCAGCTCACAGTGGACAGGCAGCTCCTACGAGCAGTACTTC.